This paragraph covers one T cell receptor beta chain sequence. TCR beta CDR3 region amplification was performed from RNA transcripts. An initial round of RT-PCR targeting the TCR CDR3 relied on the HTBI primer set. One entry per CDR3 protein, called by TCRdb with MiXCR from the multiplex PCR reads. Altogether more than 500,000 distinct CDR3 sequences are present, roughly 16% being singletons, with the ten largest covering approximately 3.9%. The germline V gene has CDR1 SEHNR and CDR2 FQNEAQ (reference sequence). The CDR3 is made up of 19 amino acids. V was pared by 4 bases and J by 0 bases, with 23 bases between. The entry originates in a study of T cells in Graves' hyperthyroidism and ophthalmopathy.

The genes are TRBV7-9 and TRBJ2-3; D is possibly TRBD2 (6 bases). This TCR was sampled from a woman in her 30s with Graves' hyperthyroidism. The sequencing input was blood. CDR3 sequence: CASSSFTRGLTYSTDTQYF. Here the CDR3 DNA reads TGTGCCAGCAGCTCGTTTACACGGGGACTTACTTATAGCACAGATACGCAGTATTTT.